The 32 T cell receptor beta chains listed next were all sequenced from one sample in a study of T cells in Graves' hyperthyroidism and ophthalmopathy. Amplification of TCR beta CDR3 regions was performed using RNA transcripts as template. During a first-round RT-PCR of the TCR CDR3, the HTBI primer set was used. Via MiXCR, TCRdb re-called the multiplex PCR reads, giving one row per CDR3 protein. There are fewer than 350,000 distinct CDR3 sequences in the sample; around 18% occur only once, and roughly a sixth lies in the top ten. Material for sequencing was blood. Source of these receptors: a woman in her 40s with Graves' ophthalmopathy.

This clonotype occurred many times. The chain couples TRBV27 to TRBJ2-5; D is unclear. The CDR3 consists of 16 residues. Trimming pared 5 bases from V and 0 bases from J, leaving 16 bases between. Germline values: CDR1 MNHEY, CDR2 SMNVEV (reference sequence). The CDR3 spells CASSRIPGQYQETQYF. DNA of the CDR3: TGTGCCAGCAGTCGAATCCCGGGTCAGTACCAAGAGACCCAGTACTTC.

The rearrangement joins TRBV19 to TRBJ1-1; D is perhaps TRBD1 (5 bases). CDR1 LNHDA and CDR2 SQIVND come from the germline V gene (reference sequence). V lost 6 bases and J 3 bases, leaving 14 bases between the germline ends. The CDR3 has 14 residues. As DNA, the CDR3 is TGTGCCAGTAGGATACGGGGGGATCACACTGAAGCTTTCTTT. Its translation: CASRIRGDHTEAFF.

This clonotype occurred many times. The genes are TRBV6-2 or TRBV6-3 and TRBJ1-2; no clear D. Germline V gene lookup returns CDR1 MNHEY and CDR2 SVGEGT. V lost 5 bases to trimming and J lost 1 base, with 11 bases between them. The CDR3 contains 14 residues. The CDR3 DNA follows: TGTGCCAGCAGTGACCCGACCCATAACTATGGCTACACCTTC. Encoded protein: CASSDPTHNYGYTF.

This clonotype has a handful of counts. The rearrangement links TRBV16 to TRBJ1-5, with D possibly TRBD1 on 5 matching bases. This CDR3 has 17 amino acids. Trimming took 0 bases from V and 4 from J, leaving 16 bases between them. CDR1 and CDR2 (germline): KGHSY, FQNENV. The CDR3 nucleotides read TGTGCCAGCAGCCAATCTGTACAGGCCACCAAAAATCAGCCCCAGCATTTT. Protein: CASSQSVQATKNQPQHF.

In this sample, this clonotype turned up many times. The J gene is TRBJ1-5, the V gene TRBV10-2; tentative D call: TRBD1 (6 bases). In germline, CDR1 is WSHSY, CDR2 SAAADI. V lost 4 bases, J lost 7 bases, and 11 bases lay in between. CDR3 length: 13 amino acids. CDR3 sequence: CASSAGVSQPQHF. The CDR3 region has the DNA TGCGCCAGCAGTGCAGGGGTAAGCCAGCCCCAGCATTTT.

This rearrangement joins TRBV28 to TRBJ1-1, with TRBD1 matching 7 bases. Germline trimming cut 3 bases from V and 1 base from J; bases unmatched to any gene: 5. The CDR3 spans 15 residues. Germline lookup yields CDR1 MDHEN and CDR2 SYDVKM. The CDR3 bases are TGTGCCAGCAGTTTTGACAGGGTCTCGAACACTGAAGCTTTCTTT. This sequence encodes CASSFDRVSNTEAFF.

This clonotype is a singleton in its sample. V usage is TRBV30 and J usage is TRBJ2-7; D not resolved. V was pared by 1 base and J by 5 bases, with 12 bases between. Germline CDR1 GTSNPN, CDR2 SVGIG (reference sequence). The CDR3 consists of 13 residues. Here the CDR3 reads CAWSDRTEDEQYF. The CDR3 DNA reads TGTGCCTGGAGTGATAGGACGGAAGACGAGCAGTACTTC.

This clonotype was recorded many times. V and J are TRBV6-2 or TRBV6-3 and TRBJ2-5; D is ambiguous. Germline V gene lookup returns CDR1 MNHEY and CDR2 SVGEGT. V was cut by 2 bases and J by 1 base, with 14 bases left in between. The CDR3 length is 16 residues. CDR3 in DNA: TGTGCCAGCAGTTACGGCCAGCAGGCTCCCCAAGAGACCCAGTACTTC. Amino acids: CASSYGQQAPQETQYF.

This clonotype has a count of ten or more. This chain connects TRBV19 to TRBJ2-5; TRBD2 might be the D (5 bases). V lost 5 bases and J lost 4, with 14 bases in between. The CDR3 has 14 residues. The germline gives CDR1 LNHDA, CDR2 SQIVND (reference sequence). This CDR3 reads CASSGGLEVETQYF. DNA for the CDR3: TGTGCCAGTAGTGGCGGACTCGAGGTAGAGACCCAGTACTTC.

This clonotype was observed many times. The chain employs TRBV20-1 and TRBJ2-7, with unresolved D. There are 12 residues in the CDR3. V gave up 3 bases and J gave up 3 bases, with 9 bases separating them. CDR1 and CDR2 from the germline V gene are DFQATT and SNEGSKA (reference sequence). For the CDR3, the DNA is TGCAGTGCTAGTATCGAACTCTACGAGCAGTACTTC. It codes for CSASIELYEQYF.

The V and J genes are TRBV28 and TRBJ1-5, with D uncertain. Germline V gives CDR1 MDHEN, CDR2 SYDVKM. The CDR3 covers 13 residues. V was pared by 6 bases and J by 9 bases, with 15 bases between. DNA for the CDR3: TGTGCCAGCAGAGTGACGGGGTTCGGGCCCCAGCATTTT. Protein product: CASRVTGFGPQHF. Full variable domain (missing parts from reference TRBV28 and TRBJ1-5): DVKVTQSSRYLVKRTGEKVFLECVQDMDHENMFWYRQDPGLGLRLIYFSYDVKMKEKGDIPEGYSVSREKKERFSLILESASTNQTSMYLCASRVTGFGPQHFGDGTRLSIL.

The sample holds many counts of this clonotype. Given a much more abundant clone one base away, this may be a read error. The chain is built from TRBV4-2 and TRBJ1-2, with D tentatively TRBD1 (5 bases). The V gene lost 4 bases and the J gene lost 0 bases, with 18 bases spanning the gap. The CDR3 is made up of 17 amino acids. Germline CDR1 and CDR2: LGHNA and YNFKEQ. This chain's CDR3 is CASSRDSGATTNYGYTF. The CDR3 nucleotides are TGTGCCAGCAGCCGAGATTCTGGGGCCACCACTAACTATGGCTACACCTTC.

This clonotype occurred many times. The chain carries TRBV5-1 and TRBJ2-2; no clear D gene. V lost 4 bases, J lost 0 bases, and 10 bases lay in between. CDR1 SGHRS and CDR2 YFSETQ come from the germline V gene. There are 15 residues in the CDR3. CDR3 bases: TGCGCCAGCAGCAAACGGACCACGAACACCGGGGAGCTGTTTTTT. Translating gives CASSKRTTNTGELFF.

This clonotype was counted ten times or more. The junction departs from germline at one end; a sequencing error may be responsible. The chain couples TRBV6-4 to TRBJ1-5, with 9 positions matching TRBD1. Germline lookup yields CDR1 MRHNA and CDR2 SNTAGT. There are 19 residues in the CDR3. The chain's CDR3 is CASSDRDRVPLFINQPQHF. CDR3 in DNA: TGTGCCAGCAGTGACCGGGACAGGGTCCCCTTATTCATCAATCAGCCCCAGCACTTT.

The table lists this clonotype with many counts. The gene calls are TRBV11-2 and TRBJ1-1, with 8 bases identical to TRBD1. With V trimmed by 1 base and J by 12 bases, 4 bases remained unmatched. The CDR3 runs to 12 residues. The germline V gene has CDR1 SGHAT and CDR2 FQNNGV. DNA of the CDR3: TGTGCCAGCAGCTTAGGAACAGGGGGTCCTTTCTTT. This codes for CASSLGTGGPFF.

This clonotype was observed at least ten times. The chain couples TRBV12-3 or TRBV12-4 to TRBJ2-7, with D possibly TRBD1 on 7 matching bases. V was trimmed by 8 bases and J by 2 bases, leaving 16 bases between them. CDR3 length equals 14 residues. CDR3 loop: CASGPGGIAYEQYF. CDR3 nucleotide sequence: TGTGCCAGCGGCCCAGGGGGGATTGCCTACGAGCAGTACTTC.

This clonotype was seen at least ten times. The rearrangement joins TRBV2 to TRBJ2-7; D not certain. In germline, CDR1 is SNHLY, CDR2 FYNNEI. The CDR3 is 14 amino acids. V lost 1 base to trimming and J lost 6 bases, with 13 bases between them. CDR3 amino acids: CASSEGFRVGEQYF. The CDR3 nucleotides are TGTGCCAGCAGTGAAGGATTTAGGGTTGGCGAGCAGTACTTC. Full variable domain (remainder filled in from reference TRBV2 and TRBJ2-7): EPEVTQTPSHQVTQMGQEVILRCVPISNHLYFYWYRQILGQKVEFLVSFYNNEISEKSEIFDDQFSVERPDGSNFTLKIRSTKLEDSAMYFCASSEGFRVGEQYFGPGTRLTVT.

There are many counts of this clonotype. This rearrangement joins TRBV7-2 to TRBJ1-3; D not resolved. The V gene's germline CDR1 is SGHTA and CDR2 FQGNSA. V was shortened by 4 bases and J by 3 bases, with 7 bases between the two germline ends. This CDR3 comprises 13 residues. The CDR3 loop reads CASSYKIGNTIYF. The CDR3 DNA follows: TGTGCCAGCAGCTATAAGATTGGAAACACCATATATTTT.

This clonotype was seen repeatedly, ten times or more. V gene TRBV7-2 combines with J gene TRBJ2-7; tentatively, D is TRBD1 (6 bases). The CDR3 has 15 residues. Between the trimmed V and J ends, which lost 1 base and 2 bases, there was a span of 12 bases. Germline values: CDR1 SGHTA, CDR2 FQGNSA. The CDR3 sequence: CASSLGATGPYEQYF. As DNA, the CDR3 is TGTGCCAGCAGCTTAGGAGCTACAGGGCCCTACGAGCAGTACTTC.

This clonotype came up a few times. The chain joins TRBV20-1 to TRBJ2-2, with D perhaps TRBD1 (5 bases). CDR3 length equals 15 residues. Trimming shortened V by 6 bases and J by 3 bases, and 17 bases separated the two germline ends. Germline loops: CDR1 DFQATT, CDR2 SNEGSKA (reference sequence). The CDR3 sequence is CSAQATGRDTGELFF. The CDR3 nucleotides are TGCAGTGCCCAGGCTACAGGACGCGACACCGGGGAGCTGTTTTTT.

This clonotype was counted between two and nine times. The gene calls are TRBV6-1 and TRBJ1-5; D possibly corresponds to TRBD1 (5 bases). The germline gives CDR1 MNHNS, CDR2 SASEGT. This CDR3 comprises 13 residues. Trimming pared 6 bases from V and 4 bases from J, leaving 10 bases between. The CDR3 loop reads CASRPGWNQPQHF. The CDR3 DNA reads TGTGCCAGCAGGCCAGGGTGGAATCAGCCCCAGCATTTT.

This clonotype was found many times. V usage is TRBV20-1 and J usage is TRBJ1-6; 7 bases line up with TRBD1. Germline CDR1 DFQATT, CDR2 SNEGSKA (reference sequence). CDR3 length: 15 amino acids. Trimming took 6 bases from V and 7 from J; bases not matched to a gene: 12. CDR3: CSALEGGRGNSPLHF. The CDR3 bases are TGCAGTGCCCTCGAAGGGGGCAGGGGCAATTCACCCCTCCACTTT.

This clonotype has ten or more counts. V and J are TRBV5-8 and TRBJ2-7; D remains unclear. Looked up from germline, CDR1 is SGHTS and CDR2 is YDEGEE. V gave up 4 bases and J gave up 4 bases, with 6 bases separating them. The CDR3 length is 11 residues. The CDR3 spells CASSQAYEQYF. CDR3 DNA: TGTGCCAGCAGCCAAGCTTACGAGCAGTACTTC.

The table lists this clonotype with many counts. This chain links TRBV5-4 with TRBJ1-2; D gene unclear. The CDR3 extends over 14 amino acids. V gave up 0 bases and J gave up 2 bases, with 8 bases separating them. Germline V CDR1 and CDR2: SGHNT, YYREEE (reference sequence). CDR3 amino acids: CASSLGEPNYGYTF. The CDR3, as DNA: TGTGCCAGCAGCTTGGGGGAACCCAACTATGGCTACACCTTC. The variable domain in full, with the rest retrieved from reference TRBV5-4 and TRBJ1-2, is ETGVTQSPTHLIKTRGQQVTLRCSSQSGHNTVSWYQQALGQGPQFIFQYYREEENGRGNFPPRFSGLQFPNYSSELNVNALELDDSALYLCASSLGEPNYGYTFGSGTRLTVV.

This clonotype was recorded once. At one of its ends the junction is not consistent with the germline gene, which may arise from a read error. The CDR3 nucleotides are TGTGCCAGCAGCGTGATGGCAGGCCTAGCCAAAAACCTTCAGTACTTC. This gives the protein CASSVMAGLAKNLQYF. The chain employs TRBV27 and TRBJ2-4; a weak D match, TRBD2 (5 bases). CDR3 length: 16 residues. Germline loops: CDR1 MNHEY, CDR2 SMNVEV (reference sequence).

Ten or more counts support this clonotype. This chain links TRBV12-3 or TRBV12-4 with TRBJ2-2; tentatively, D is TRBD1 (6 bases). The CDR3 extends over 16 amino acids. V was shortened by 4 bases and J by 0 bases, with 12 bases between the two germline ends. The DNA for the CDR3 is TGTGCCAGCAGTTCGACCGGGACATCGAACACCGGGGAGCTGTTTTTT. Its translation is CASSSTGTSNTGELFF.

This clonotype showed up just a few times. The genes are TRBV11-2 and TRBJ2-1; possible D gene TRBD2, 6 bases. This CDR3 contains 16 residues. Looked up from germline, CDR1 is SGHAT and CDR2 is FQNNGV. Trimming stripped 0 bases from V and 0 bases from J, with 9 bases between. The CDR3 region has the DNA TGTGCCAGCAGCTTAGAATTTAGCGGCTCCTACAATGAGCAGTTCTTC. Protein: CASSLEFSGSYNEQFF.

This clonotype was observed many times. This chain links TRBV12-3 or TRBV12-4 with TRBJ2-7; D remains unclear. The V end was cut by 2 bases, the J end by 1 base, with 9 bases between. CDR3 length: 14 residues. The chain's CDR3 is CASSLLWRSYEQYF. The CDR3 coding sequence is TGTGCCAGCAGTTTACTGTGGAGATCCTACGAGCAGTACTTC.

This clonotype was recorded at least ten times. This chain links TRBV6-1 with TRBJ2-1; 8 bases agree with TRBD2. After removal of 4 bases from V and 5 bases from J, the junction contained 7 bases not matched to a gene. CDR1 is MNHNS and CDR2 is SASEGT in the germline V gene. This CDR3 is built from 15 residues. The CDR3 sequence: CASSGMGLDNNEQFF. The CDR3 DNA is TGTGCCAGCAGTGGGATGGGACTAGATAACAATGAGCAGTTCTTC.

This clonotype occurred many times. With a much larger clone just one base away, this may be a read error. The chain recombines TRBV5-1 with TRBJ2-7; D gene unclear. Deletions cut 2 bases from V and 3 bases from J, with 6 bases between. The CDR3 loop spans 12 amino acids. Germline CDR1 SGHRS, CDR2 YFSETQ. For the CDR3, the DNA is TGCGCCAGCAGCTTTGAGGACTACGAGCAGTACTTC. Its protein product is CASSFEDYEQYF.

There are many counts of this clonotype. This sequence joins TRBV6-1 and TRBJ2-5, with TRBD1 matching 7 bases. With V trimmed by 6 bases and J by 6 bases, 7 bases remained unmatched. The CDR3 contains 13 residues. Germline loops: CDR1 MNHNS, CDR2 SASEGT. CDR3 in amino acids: CASRDTGVQTQYF. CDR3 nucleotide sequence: TGTGCCAGCAGGGACACAGGGGTACAGACCCAGTACTTC.

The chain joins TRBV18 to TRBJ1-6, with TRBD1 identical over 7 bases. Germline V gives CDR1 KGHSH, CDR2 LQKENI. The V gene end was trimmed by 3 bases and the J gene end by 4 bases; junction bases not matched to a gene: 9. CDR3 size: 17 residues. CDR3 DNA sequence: TGTGCCAGCTCACCTCGGACAGGTGGGGGGTATAATTCACCCCTCCACTTT. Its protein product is CASSPRTGGGYNSPLHF.